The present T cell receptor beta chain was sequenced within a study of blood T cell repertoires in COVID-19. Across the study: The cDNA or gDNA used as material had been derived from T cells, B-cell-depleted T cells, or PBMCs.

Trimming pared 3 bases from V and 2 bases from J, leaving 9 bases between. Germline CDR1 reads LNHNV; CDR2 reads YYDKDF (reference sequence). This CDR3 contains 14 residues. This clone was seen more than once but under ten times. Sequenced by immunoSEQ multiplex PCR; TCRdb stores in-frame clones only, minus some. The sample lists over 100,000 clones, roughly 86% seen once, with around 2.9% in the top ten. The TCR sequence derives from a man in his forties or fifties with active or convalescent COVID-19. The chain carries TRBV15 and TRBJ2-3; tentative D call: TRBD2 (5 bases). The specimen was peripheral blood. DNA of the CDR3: TGTGCCACCAGCAGCCGGACTCTCACAGATACGCAGTATTTT. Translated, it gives CATSSRTLTDTQYF.